This T cell receptor (beta chain) emerged from a study of T cell changes during pregnancy in multiple sclerosis. In germline, CDR1 is MNHNY, CDR2 SVGAGI (reference sequence). CDR3 length: 15 residues. Trimming at V came to 4 bases and at J to 1 base, leaving 6 bases not matched to a gene. Profiling relied on immunoSEQ multiplex PCR, and the TCRdb table lists in-frame clones only, not all of them. The table shows approximately 33,000 clones, with around nine tenths occurring only once. The genes are TRBV6-6 and TRBJ2-5, with 7 bases lining up with TRBD1. The starting material was CD4+ T cells from peripheral blood mononuclear cells, obtained in the first trimester of pregnancy. This TCR came from a female donor in good health, enrolled as a control in a pregnancy study. DNA of the CDR3: TGTGCCAGCAGTTCCGGAGACAGGGCCCAAGAGACCCAGTACTTC. Its protein product is CASSSGDRAQETQYF.